Below, 26 T cell receptor beta chains from the same sample are listed, as sequenced in a study of blood T cell repertoires in COVID-19. Clones were read by immunoSEQ multiplex PCR, and TCRdb kept only the in-frame ones, dropping some. This sample carries fewer than 300,000 clones, under 90% of them seen once, and the ten largest clones take roughly 2.9%. Material for sequencing was peripheral blood. The receptors derive from a woman in her fifties or sixties with active or convalescent COVID-19.

This chain connects TRBV20-1 to TRBJ2-1; D might be TRBD1 (5 bases). Trimming pared 3 bases from V and 10 bases from J, leaving 13 bases between. Germline assignment: CDR1 DFQATT and CDR2 SNEGSKA (reference sequence). This CDR3 is 12 amino acids long. The chain's CDR3 is CSASSGWGEQFF. In nucleotides, the CDR3 is TGCAGTGCTAGTTCTGGGTGGGGCGAGCAGTTCTTC.

The chain combines TRBV5-4 with TRBJ1-1, with TRBD1 identical over 7 bases. Germline assignment: CDR1 SGHNT and CDR2 YYREEE (reference sequence). The CDR3 runs to 16 residues. V shed 3 bases and J 1 base; nucleotides not matched to a gene: 9. The CDR3 is CASSWGRDRRNTEAFF. The CDR3, as DNA: TGTGCCAGCAGCTGGGGCCGGGACAGACGGAACACTGAAGCTTTCTTT.

The chain links TRBV19 to TRBJ1-1; D remains ambiguous. The V end lost 0 bases, the J end lost 6 bases, and 11 bases lay between the germline ends. The CDR3 runs to 14 residues. Germline lookup yields CDR1 LNHDA and CDR2 SQIVND (reference sequence). CDR3 region: CASSIDRGGPEAFF. In DNA form, the CDR3 reads TGTGCCAGTAGTATAGATCGGGGAGGCCCTGAAGCTTTCTTT.

V and J are TRBV12-3 or TRBV12-4 and TRBJ2-1; D is possibly TRBD2 (6 bases). The CDR3 runs 13 residues. Trimming took 5 bases from V and 4 from J, leaving 9 bases between them. The CDR3 here is CASSAGIYNEQFF. The CDR3 DNA follows: TGTGCCAGCAGTGCGGGGATATACAATGAGCAGTTCTTC.

This rearrangement joins TRBV19 to TRBJ1-2; D uncertain. This CDR3 is 12 amino acids long. Germline lookup yields CDR1 LNHDA and CDR2 SQIVND (reference sequence). V was shortened by 6 bases and J by 7 bases, with 12 bases between the two germline ends. CDR3 nucleotides: TGTGCCAGTAGGATCATAGAGGGTGGCTACACCTTC. Encoded protein: CASRIIEGGYTF.

V usage is TRBV6-5 and J usage is TRBJ1-2, with unresolved D. With 7 bases removed from V and 8 bases from J, the gap between germline ends came to 14 bases. The CDR3 spans 12 residues. The germline CDR1 and CDR2 sequences are MNHEY and SVGAGI. In DNA form, the CDR3 reads TGTGCCAGCATAAACGGAGGCGGAGGCTACACCTTC. Its protein is CASINGGGGYTF.

V gene TRBV11-2 combines with J gene TRBJ2-1; perhaps TRBD1 as D (6 bases). There are 16 residues in the CDR3. Germline CDR1 and CDR2: SGHAT and FQNNGV. Trimming left V 1 base short and J 5 bases short, with 15 bases between. CDR3 loop: CASSLAGTSAHNEQFF. DNA for the CDR3: TGTGCCAGCAGCTTAGCCGGGACATCTGCCCACAATGAGCAGTTCTTC.

This sequence joins TRBV27 and TRBJ2-3; D gene ambiguous. The CDR3 sequence is 13 residues long. Germline values: CDR1 MNHEY, CDR2 SMNVEV (reference sequence). Trimming took 4 bases from V and 0 from J, leaving 5 bases between them. The CDR3 loop is CASSWASTDTQYF. CDR3 nucleotide sequence: TGTGCCAGCAGTTGGGCTAGCACAGATACGCAGTATTTT.

Details on this clone: The junction does not match germline at one end; this may be a read error. The gene calls are TRBV9 and TRBJ1-4; unclear D gene. Germline CDR1 and CDR2: SGDLS and YYNGEE. The CDR3 runs to 13 residues. The CDR3 coding sequence is TGTGCCAGCAGCCCTCGGACTAATGGAAAACTGTTTTTT. Translating gives CASSPRTNGKLFF.

This clone was observed a single time. J is TRBJ2-3 and V is TRBV5-1; the D gene is possibly TRBD1 (6 bases). V was cut by 6 bases and J by 0 bases, with 11 bases left in between. The CDR3 runs 14 residues. Germline CDR1 SGHRS, CDR2 YFSETQ. The CDR3 protein is CASTSGDSTDTQYF. The CDR3 DNA follows: TGCGCCAGCACCTCAGGGGATAGCACAGATACGCAGTATTTT.

J is TRBJ1-4 and V is TRBV29-1, with D hard to call. This CDR3 has 13 residues. V lost 3 bases and J 4 bases, leaving 9 bases between the germline ends. Germline V gives CDR1 SQVTM, CDR2 ANQGSEA. The CDR3 DNA follows: TGCAGCGTTGAGCCAGAAAATAATGAAAAACTGTTTTTT. Protein product: CSVEPENNEKLFF.

The chain is built from TRBV7-3 and TRBJ1-1; 12 bases agree with TRBD1. Trimming took 4 bases from V and 5 from J; bases not matched to a gene: 5. The germline CDR1 and CDR2 sequences are SGHTA and FQGTGA. CDR3 length: 15 residues. This chain's CDR3 is CASSSGQGARTEAFF. The CDR3 DNA reads TGTGCCAGCAGCTCGGGACAGGGGGCCCGGACTGAAGCTTTCTTT.

V and J are TRBV19 and TRBJ2-1; D may be TRBD2 (6 bases). Germline CDR1 is LNHDA and CDR2 is SQIVND (reference sequence). The V end lost 5 bases, the J end lost 4 bases, and 9 bases lay between the germline ends. This CDR3 spans 13 amino acids. CDR3 nucleotide sequence: TGTGCCAGTAGTTTTGGGGGGTACAATGAGCAGTTCTTC. It is translated as CASSFGGYNEQFF.

This clone was counted a single time. This rearrangement joins TRBV2 to TRBJ1-1, with 8 bases matching TRBD1. Germline CDR1 reads SNHLY; CDR2 reads FYNNEI. The ends lost 7 bases at V and 0 bases at J; junction bases unmatched: 10. This CDR3 comprises 16 residues. CDR3 in DNA: TGTGCCAGCAACCGAGAACAGGACAGGGTGAACACTGAAGCTTTCTTT. Its translation: CASNREQDRVNTEAFF.

The chain joins TRBV14 to TRBJ1-4, with TRBD1 identical over 7 bases. The CDR3 runs to 16 residues. The J segment lost 5 bases and the V segment lost 4 bases, leaving 10 bases of the junction unmatched. The germline CDR1 and CDR2 sequences are SGHDN and FVKESK. The CDR3 sequence is CASSRPGGRRNEKLFF. The DNA for the CDR3 is TGTGCCAGCAGCCGCCCAGGGGGGCGGCGGAATGAAAAACTGTTTTTT.

In this sample, this clone turned up once. The chain's CDR3 is CASSKGEVASGLQETQYF. CDR3 sequence (DNA): TGCGCCAGCAGCAAGGGGGAGGTGGCTAGCGGGTTACAAGAGACCCAGTACTTC. The V call is TRBV4-1, the J call TRBJ2-5; 8 bases line up with TRBD2. This CDR3 region has 18 residues. CDR1 is MGHRA and CDR2 is YSYEKL in the germline V gene. Germline trimming cut 5 bases from V and 2 bases from J; bases unmatched to any gene: 16.

J is TRBJ1-4 and V is TRBV19; TRBD1 is a possible D gene (5 bases). There are 13 residues in the CDR3. CDR1 is LNHDA, CDR2 SQIVND, per germline (reference sequence). The V and J ends lost 5 bases and 10 bases respectively, with 14 bases between them. The CDR3 region has the DNA TGTGCCAGTAGTTTGGTGGGGGGAGGAAAACTGTTTTTT. Translation: CASSLVGGGKLFF.

With regard to this clone: Germline is not matched at one junction end, which may reflect a read error. The genes are TRBV4-1 and TRBJ2-3; 11 bases map to TRBD2. This CDR3 region has 13 residues. CDR1 and CDR2 (germline): MGHRA, YSYEKL. The CDR3 DNA is TGTGTTAGCGGGGGGGCGAGGACAGATACGCAGTATTTT. Residues: CVSGGARTDTQYF.

This chain joins TRBV27 and TRBJ1-3; 11 nucleotides agree with TRBD1. Germline CDR1 and CDR2: MNHEY and SMNVEV (reference sequence). V lost 5 bases, J lost 5 bases, and 17 bases stayed unmatched. The CDR3 spans 19 residues. In DNA, the CDR3 is TGTGCCAGCAGTCCCTGGACAGGGGGCAACCATTTAGCTAGAAACACCATATATTTT. Its translation: CASSPWTGGNHLARNTIYF.

The rearrangement links TRBV27 to TRBJ1-6, with 7 bases lining up with TRBD1. Trimming cost V 4 bases and J 3 bases; bases outside gene matches: 3. The CDR3 extends over 15 amino acids. Germline V gives CDR1 MNHEY, CDR2 SMNVEV (reference sequence). The chain's CDR3 is CASSSRQGYNSPLHF. The CDR3 nucleotides are TGTGCCAGCAGTTCCAGACAGGGCTATAATTCACCCCTCCACTTT.

The rearrangement links TRBV12-3 or TRBV12-4 to TRBJ2-7, with D possibly TRBD2 on 5 matching bases. The CDR3 has 13 residues. V was shortened by 6 bases and J by 1 base, with 10 bases between the two germline ends. The CDR3 protein is CASSRGSSYEQYF. The CDR3 nucleotides read TGTGCCAGCAGCCGCGGGTCGTCCTACGAGCAGTACTTC.

This chain connects TRBV4-3 to TRBJ1-2; maybe TRBD1 (5 bases). The CDR3 consists of 16 residues. Germline V gives CDR1 LGHNA, CDR2 YSLEER. Deletions cut 0 bases from V and 8 bases from J, with 19 bases between. The CDR3 DNA reads as TGCGCCAGCAGCCAAGAACGGACGCGGGGGTCGAGAGGCTACACCTTC. Protein sequence: CASSQERTRGSRGYTF.

The chain carries TRBV6-5 and TRBJ1-2, with D uncertain. From germline, CDR1 is MNHEY and CDR2 SVGAGI. This CDR3 comprises 11 residues. The ends were cut back, 8 bases at V and 7 bases at J, with 11 bases in the middle. The CDR3: CASGIRGGYTF. The CDR3 DNA reads TGTGCCAGCGGTATACGGGGTGGCTACACCTTC.

V usage is TRBV6-2 or TRBV6-3 and J usage is TRBJ2-7; weak D call: TRBD1 (5 bases). The length of the CDR3 is 12 residues. Trimming left V 5 bases short and J 0 bases short, with 5 bases between. Germline V gene data show CDR1 as MNHEY and CDR2 as SVGEGT. The CDR3: CASSDSSYEQYF. The CDR3 DNA is TGTGCCAGCAGTGACAGCTCCTACGAGCAGTACTTC.

The chain has TRBV18 and TRBJ1-1; the D is unclear. The CDR3 is made up of 13 amino acids. Trimming removed 7 bases at V and 1 base at J, with 10 bases between. Germline lookup yields CDR1 KGHSH and CDR2 LQKENI. The CDR3 bases are TGTGCCAGCTTAGGTGGAGCGAACACTGAAGCTTTCTTT. It is translated as CASLGGANTEAFF.

The chain carries TRBV6-6 and TRBJ1-5; 9 bases agree with TRBD1. The ends lost 6 bases at V and 4 bases at J; junction bases unmatched: 4. This CDR3 region has 14 residues. The V gene's germline CDR1 is MNHNY and CDR2 SVGAGI (reference sequence). CDR3: CASSLGTGNQPQHF. The DNA of the CDR3 is TGTGCCAGCAGCTTAGGGACAGGGAATCAGCCCCAGCATTTT.